This T cell receptor beta chain was obtained from a study of blood T cell repertoires in COVID-19. Study summary: Sites across the United States, Italy and Spain contributed samples from acute and convalescent COVID-19. The cDNA or gDNA used as material had been derived from T cells, B-cell-depleted T cells, or PBMCs.

The CDR3 has 15 residues. V lost 6 bases and J lost 1; bases outside the gene matches: 6. Germline CDR1 is KGHSH and CDR2 is LQKENI. Per the study methods: How many nucleated cells were present was estimated from reference gene primer amplification. Generated by immunoSEQ multiplex PCR, the TCRdb table keeps only in-frame clones and is missing some. The V and J calls and the clone size are those of that table, but D and trimming were determined from the DNA. This sample has 150,000 to 200,000 clones; roughly three quarters occur once, and the top ten carry roughly 17%. This TCR was recovered from a man in his 60s with active or convalescent COVID-19. Sequenced input: peripheral blood. The rearrangement joins TRBV18 to TRBJ1-3, with TRBD1 matching over 7 bases. CDR3 protein: CASSDRDVSGNTIYF. In DNA, the CDR3 is TGTGCCAGCTCCGACAGGGACGTTTCTGGAAACACCATATATTTT. The whole variable domain, filled in from reference TRBV18 and TRBJ1-3, reads NAGVMQNPRHLVRRRGQEARLRCSPMKGHSHVYWYRQLPEEGLKFMVYLQKENIIDESGMPKERFSAEFPKEGPSILRIQQVVRGDSAAYFCASSDRDVSGNTIYFGEGSWLTVV.